Shown below are 15 T cell receptor beta chains from a single sample sequenced in a study of T-cell reconstitution after alpha-beta-depleted transplantation in children. The TCRbeta library incorporated unique molecular identifiers. TCRdb re-derived calls from the PCR reads in MiXCR, one entry per CDR3 protein. The table has approximately 97,000 distinct CDR3 sequences, less than 6% seen once; the top ten hold 6% to 7%. The sequences come from PBMCs, mostly from graft donor cells, collected 60 days after TCRalphabeta/CD19-depleted stem cell transplant. These receptors all come from a female patient aged 2 to 10 who had a stem cell transplant for Fanconi anemia, so the T cells may come from the graft donor.

The CDR3 coding sequence is TGCAGTGGGGCCCCTCGGGGGACCCCGTACGAGCAGTACTTC. Protein: CSGAPRGTPYEQYF. The chain is built from TRBV20-1 and TRBJ2-7, with TRBD2 as a possible D gene (6 bases). Trimming removed 7 bases from V and 4 bases from J, with 20 bases in between. The CDR3 runs to 14 residues. Germline CDR1 is DFQATT and CDR2 is SNEGSKA (reference sequence).

In its sample, this clonotype was seen many times. J is TRBJ2-2 and V is TRBV9; no clear D gene. CDR1 and CDR2 (germline): SGDLS, YYNGEE. The V end lost 4 bases, the J end lost 3 bases, and 4 bases lay between the germline ends. The CDR3 sequence is 12 residues long. This CDR3 is CASSPYTGELFF. CDR3 DNA sequence: TGTGCCAGCAGCCCTTACACCGGGGAGCTGTTTTTT.

In the case of this clonotype: This may arise from a read error, as a much more abundant clone is one base away. The V gene is TRBV20-1, the J gene TRBJ2-1; 8 bases agree with TRBD2. V shed 3 bases, J shed 6 bases, and the junction held 1 base outside the gene matches. This CDR3 is 12 amino acids long. Per germline, CDR1 DFQATT and CDR2 SNEGSKA (reference sequence). The CDR3 region is CSASGRVNEQFF. The CDR3 DNA sequence: TGCAGTGCTAGCGGGAGGGTCAATGAGCAGTTCTTC.

This clonotype appeared a few times. The gene calls are TRBV7-6 and TRBJ2-1, with 8 bases fitting TRBD2. The ends lost 1 base at V and 0 bases at J; junction bases unmatched: 5. The germline CDR1 and CDR2 sequences are SGHVS and FNYEAQ. The CDR3 spans 17 residues. The CDR3 DNA reads TGTGCCAGCAGCTTAGGTCGGCTAGCGGGCTCCTACAATGAGCAGTTCTTC. Translation gives CASSLGRLAGSYNEQFF.

The CDR3 DNA is TGTGCCAGCAGCCCGGGGATCACTGAAGCTTTCTTT. As protein: CASSPGITEAFF. This chain connects TRBV11-2 to TRBJ1-1; D unclear. Germline CDR1 and CDR2: SGHAT and FQNNGV. V dropped 5 bases and J dropped 4 bases, with 8 bases sitting between them. CDR3 size: 12 residues.

V and J are TRBV5-1 and TRBJ2-3; 11 nucleotides align to TRBD2. Germline V CDR1 and CDR2: SGHRS, YFSETQ. This CDR3 spans 17 amino acids. V gave up 0 bases and J gave up 6 bases; unmatched junction bases: 9. CDR3 in DNA: TGCGCCAGCAGCTTGGCTCCTGGACTAGCGGGTTCCGATACGCAGTATTTT. Translating gives CASSLAPGLAGSDTQYF.

In its sample, this clonotype was seen many times. The chain links TRBV12-3 or TRBV12-4 to TRBJ2-2; D gene ambiguous. The CDR3 loop spans 14 amino acids. Trimming removed 3 bases from V and 7 bases from J, with 12 bases in between. CDR3 DNA: TGTGCCAGCAGTTTTATCGGCTCCCGCGGGGAGCTGTTTTTT. It translates to CASSFIGSRGELFF.

This clonotype was seen only a few times. The rearrangement links TRBV12-3 or TRBV12-4 to TRBJ2-6, with D possibly TRBD1 on 6 matching bases. The CDR3 totals 19 residues. V was cut by 5 bases and J by 0 bases, with 20 bases left in between. The CDR3 loop is CASSRYLRGTNSGANVLTF. The CDR3 bases are TGTGCCAGCAGTCGTTACCTCAGGGGCACAAACTCTGGGGCCAACGTCCTGACTTTC.

The chain couples TRBV2 to TRBJ2-5, with D possibly matching TRBD2 (5 bases). Germline CDR1 reads SNHLY; CDR2 reads FYNNEI. V lost 4 bases and J 0 bases, leaving 12 bases between the germline ends. The CDR3 covers 15 residues. For the CDR3, the DNA is TGTGCCAGCAGTGTGGGCGGGCAGTACCAAGAGACCCAGTACTTC. Translated, it gives CASSVGGQYQETQYF.

This clonotype was picked up a small number of times. The chain couples TRBV30 to TRBJ1-2; TRBD1 aligns across 9 bases. This CDR3 comprises 15 residues. Unmatched junction bases numbered 7, after V lost 0 bases and J lost 5 bases. Germline loops: CDR1 GTSNPN, CDR2 SVGIG (reference sequence). The CDR3 coding sequence is TGTGCCTGGAGTGTACGCCGGACAGGGGCTTATGGCTACACCTTC. Protein sequence: CAWSVRRTGAYGYTF.

This clonotype was detected only a few times. The chain combines TRBV5-6 with TRBJ1-4, with D maybe TRBD1 (6 bases). V lost 4 bases to trimming and J lost 4 bases, with 14 bases between them. The CDR3 is made up of 15 amino acids. Per the germline V gene, CDR1 is SGHDT and CDR2 is YYEEEE. CDR3 sequence: CASSRRTDYNEKLFF. CDR3 DNA sequence: TGTGCCAGCAGCCGAAGGACAGACTATAATGAAAAACTGTTTTTT.

This clonotype appeared a few times. The V gene is TRBV30, the J gene TRBJ1-1; D remains ambiguous. Trimming stripped 4 bases from V and 6 bases from J, with 12 bases between. Germline loops: CDR1 GTSNPN, CDR2 SVGIG (reference sequence). The CDR3 covers 12 residues. The CDR3 region is CAWNRKSPEAFF. CDR3 coding DNA: TGTGCCTGGAATCGCAAGTCCCCTGAAGCTTTCTTT.

This clonotype was recorded many times. The genes are TRBV12-3 or TRBV12-4 and TRBJ2-4, with 8 bases fitting TRBD1. There are 15 residues in the CDR3. V lost 6 bases and J lost 3; bases outside the gene matches: 7. The CDR3 DNA sequence: TGTGCCAGCAGCCGACAGGGGTTTGACAAAAACATTCAGTACTTC. Amino acids: CASSRQGFDKNIQYF.

This clonotype occurred many times. This chain links TRBV3-1 with TRBJ1-6; D is perhaps TRBD1 (5 bases). V gave up 1 base and J gave up 9 bases, with 7 bases separating them. CDR1 and CDR2 from the germline V gene are LGHDT and YNNKEL (reference sequence). The CDR3 totals 13 residues. CDR3 nucleotide sequence: TGTGCCAGCAGCCAAGTACAGGTTTCACCCCTCCACTTT. This translates into CASSQVQVSPLHF.

This clonotype was detected ten times or more. This chain uses TRBV3-1 with TRBJ2-3; 9 positions agree with TRBD2. Trimming removed 4 bases from V and 3 bases from J; junction bases left unmatched: 5. Germline V gene data show CDR1 as LGHDT and CDR2 as YNNKEL (reference sequence). The CDR3 extends over 15 amino acids. In DNA form, the CDR3 reads TGTGCCAGCAGCCCCCAGCGGGGGGAAACAGATACGCAGTATTTT. Encoded protein: CASSPQRGETDTQYF.